The sequence of this T cell receptor (beta chain) was determined in a study of T cells in Graves' hyperthyroidism and ophthalmopathy. Germline trimming cut 6 bases from V and 1 base from J; bases unmatched to any gene: 16. There are 18 residues in the CDR3. Germline assignment: CDR1 WNHNN and CDR2 SYGVQD (reference sequence). TCR beta CDR3 regions were amplified from RNA. The TCR CDR3 first-round RT-PCR relied on the HTBI primer set. Using its own MiXCR run on the multiplex PCR reads, TCRdb lists one record per CDR3 protein. The sample yields hundreds of thousands of distinct CDR3 sequences, approximately 14% seen once. This clonotype was seen repeatedly, ten times or more. Based on clinical symptoms, serum thyroxine and TRAb, thyroid ultrasound and orbital computed tomography, diagnoses were reached.

V and J are TRBV10-1 and TRBJ2-3, with 7 bases matching TRBD2. The source material was blood. This clonotype was obtained from a man younger than 30 with Graves' ophthalmopathy. The CDR3 region is CASSKRAPGSGGTDTQYF. The CDR3, as DNA: TGCGCCAGCAGCAAGAGAGCCCCGGGGAGCGGGGGCACAGATACGCAGTATTTT.